A selection of T cell receptor beta chains follows, all from one sample in a study of shared clonotypes between healthy human individuals. Using immunoSEQ multiplex PCR, the repertoire was profiled, and TCRdb retains in-frame clones only, with some absent. Of some 2,000,000 clones listed, around 96% are singletons. The material sequenced was naive CD8+ T cells sorted from blood. Receptor source: a man aged 18 to 29 in good health. CDR3s include the opening cysteine and the closing phenylalanine or tryptophan. Each record gives: CDR3 length, D gene, J gene, V gene, clone size, CDR3 DNA, CDR3 protein. D genes are given only for firm matches. Expanded clones are given a class, and other clones once, few, many or no size at all.

cdr3_length: 13; d_call: -; j_call: TRBJ2-7; v_call: TRBV6-5; clone_size: -; cdr3_nt: TGTGCCAGCTCCGAGGGAAGCTCCTACGAGCAGTACTTC; cdr3_aa: CASSEGSSYEQYF
cdr3_length: 19; d_call: -; j_call: TRBJ2-1; v_call: TRBV12-2; clone_size: -; cdr3_nt: -; cdr3_aa: CASRLAWANGAYPYNEQFF
cdr3_length: 16; d_call: TRBD2; j_call: TRBJ2-7; v_call: TRBV7-9; clone_size: -; cdr3_nt: TGTGCCAGCAGCCTGATAGGACTAGCGGGAAAGTCGGAGCAGTACTTC; cdr3_aa: CASSLIGLAGKSEQYF
cdr3_length: 15; d_call: TRBD2; j_call: TRBJ2-7; v_call: TRBV7-6; clone_size: -; cdr3_nt: TGTGCCAGCAGCTCTCTAGCGGGGGGAGCCTACGAGCAGTACTTC; cdr3_aa: CASSSLAGGAYEQYF
cdr3_length: 17; d_call: -; j_call: TRBJ1-6; v_call: TRBV4-1; clone_size: -; cdr3_nt: TGCGCCAGCAGCCCTACAGGGCAGTTTAAACAGGATTCACCCCTCCACTTT; cdr3_aa: CASSPTGQFKQDSPLHF
cdr3_length: 15; d_call: -; j_call: TRBJ2-7; v_call: TRBV9; clone_size: -; cdr3_nt: TGTGCCAGCAGCGTAGGGGTGGGACAATCCTACGAGCAGTACTTC; cdr3_aa: CASSVGVGQSYEQYF
cdr3_length: 14; d_call: -; j_call: TRBJ1-2; v_call: TRBV5-6; clone_size: -; cdr3_nt: TGTGCCAGCAGCTTGAAGGTCACTAACTATGGCTACACCTTC; cdr3_aa: CASSLKVTNYGYTF
cdr3_length: 15; d_call: -; j_call: TRBJ1-2; v_call: TRBV9; clone_size: -; cdr3_nt: TGTGCCAGCAGCAATAGTGAACCGACCAACTATGGCTACACCTTC; cdr3_aa: CASSNSEPTNYGYTF
cdr3_length: 15; d_call: -; j_call: TRBJ2-7; v_call: TRBV5-8; clone_size: -; cdr3_nt: TGTGCCAGCAGCCCGTTCCCGGGGGGCACCTACGAGCAGTACTTC; cdr3_aa: CASSPFPGGTYEQYF
cdr3_length: 14; d_call: TRBD1; j_call: TRBJ1-1; v_call: TRBV5-4; clone_size: -; cdr3_nt: TGTGCCAGCAGCTGGGGACAGTATAACACTGAAGCTTTCTTT; cdr3_aa: CASSWGQYNTEAFF
cdr3_length: 14; d_call: -; j_call: TRBJ2-1; v_call: TRBV7-9; clone_size: -; cdr3_nt: TGTGCCAGCAGCTTAGGGGCCCAGCACAATGAGCAGTTCTTC; cdr3_aa: CASSLGAQHNEQFF
cdr3_length: 15; d_call: -; j_call: TRBJ1-6; v_call: TRBV9; clone_size: -; cdr3_nt: TGTGCCAGCAGCGTAGAAGGGACCGAGAATTCACCCCTCCACTTT; cdr3_aa: CASSVEGTENSPLHF
cdr3_length: 14; d_call: -; j_call: TRBJ2-3; v_call: TRBV9; clone_size: -; cdr3_nt: TGTGCCAGCAGCGAACAGGGTCAAGGGGATACGCAGTATTTT; cdr3_aa: CASSEQGQGDTQYF
cdr3_length: 14; d_call: TRBD1; j_call: TRBJ1-2; v_call: TRBV28; clone_size: -; cdr3_nt: TGTGCCAGCAGTTCTCCTTCCGGGACAGGAGGCCACACCTTC; cdr3_aa: CASSSPSGTGGHTF
cdr3_length: 16; d_call: -; j_call: TRBJ1-6; v_call: TRBV28; clone_size: once; cdr3_nt: TGTGCCAGCAGTCCGTCCGGGACTCAATTCAATTCACCCCTCCACTTT; cdr3_aa: CASSPSGTQFNSPLHF
cdr3_length: 14; d_call: -; j_call: TRBJ1-1; v_call: TRBV5-1; clone_size: few; cdr3_nt: TGCGCCAGCAGCTTGGAGGCGGGGAACACTGAAGCTTTCTTT; cdr3_aa: CASSLEAGNTEAFF
cdr3_length: 13; d_call: -; j_call: TRBJ2-7; v_call: TRBV6-5; clone_size: once; cdr3_nt: TGTGCCAGCAGTTACTCCGAGGGGCCAGAGCAGTACTTC; cdr3_aa: CASSYSEGPEQYF
cdr3_length: 16; d_call: -; j_call: TRBJ2-5; v_call: TRBV28; clone_size: -; cdr3_nt: TGTGCCAGCAGTTTATCTCCAGGTAGCTACCAAGAGACCCAGTACTTC; cdr3_aa: CASSLSPGSYQETQYF
cdr3_length: 14; d_call: -; j_call: TRBJ1-4; v_call: TRBV5-6; clone_size: once; cdr3_nt: TGTGCCAGCAGCCCGAGCTGGGGAGATGAAAAACTGTTTTTT; cdr3_aa: CASSPSWGDEKLFF
cdr3_length: 15; d_call: -; j_call: TRBJ2-7; v_call: TRBV2; clone_size: -; cdr3_nt: TGTGCCAGCAGTGACCCCCCAGGGTCGGTTTACGAGCAGTACTTC; cdr3_aa: CASSDPPGSVYEQYF
cdr3_length: 13; d_call: -; j_call: TRBJ2-3; v_call: TRBV9; clone_size: -; cdr3_nt: TGTGCCAGCAGCACCTACTACACAGATACGCAGTATTTT; cdr3_aa: CASSTYYTDTQYF
cdr3_length: 13; d_call: -; j_call: TRBJ2-1; v_call: TRBV27; clone_size: -; cdr3_nt: TGTGCCAGCAGCTGGCAAGCTTACAATGAGCAGTTCTTC; cdr3_aa: CASSWQAYNEQFF
cdr3_length: 15; d_call: -; j_call: TRBJ1-1; v_call: TRBV2; clone_size: -; cdr3_nt: TGTGCCAGCAGGGACGTACCGGGATCCGGGACTGAAGCTTTCTTT; cdr3_aa: CASRDVPGSGTEAFF
cdr3_length: 13; d_call: -; j_call: TRBJ1-6; v_call: TRBV13; clone_size: -; cdr3_nt: TGTGCCAGCAGCTCCGGACCCACAGAAGTCCTCCACTTT; cdr3_aa: CASSSGPTEVLHF
cdr3_length: 16; d_call: TRBD1; j_call: TRBJ1-3; v_call: TRBV5-6; clone_size: -; cdr3_nt: TGTGCCAGCAGCTTCATTACAGGGGAGGTGCGGAACACCATATATTTT; cdr3_aa: CASSFITGEVRNTIYF
cdr3_length: 11; d_call: -; j_call: TRBJ2-5; v_call: TRBV27; clone_size: once; cdr3_nt: TGTGCCAGCAGTCCCCAAGAGACCCAGTACTTC; cdr3_aa: CASSPQETQYF
cdr3_length: 13; d_call: -; j_call: TRBJ1-1; v_call: TRBV10-1; clone_size: -; cdr3_nt: TGCGCCAGCAGTTCCGGGAGGAACACTGAAGCTTTCTTT; cdr3_aa: CASSSGRNTEAFF
cdr3_length: 17; d_call: -; j_call: TRBJ1-1; v_call: TRBV5-6; clone_size: -; cdr3_nt: TGTGCCAGCAGCTTGGGCCCACCGGGCAGGGAGAACACTGAAGCTTTCTTT; cdr3_aa: CASSLGPPGRENTEAFF
cdr3_length: 16; d_call: TRBD2; j_call: TRBJ2-1; v_call: TRBV11-2; clone_size: -; cdr3_nt: TGTGCCAGCAGCCAATCCGGACTAGCGGGAGTAGATGAGCAGTTCTTC; cdr3_aa: CASSQSGLAGVDEQFF
cdr3_length: 13; d_call: -; j_call: TRBJ1-2; v_call: TRBV29-1; clone_size: -; cdr3_nt: TGCAGCGTTTTGGGCGGGGGAGTTTATGGCTACACCTTC; cdr3_aa: CSVLGGGVYGYTF
cdr3_length: 14; d_call: -; j_call: TRBJ1-5; v_call: TRBV2; clone_size: once; cdr3_nt: TGTGCCAGCAGTGATGCGTGGGGGAATCAGCCCCAGCATTTT; cdr3_aa: CASSDAWGNQPQHF
cdr3_length: 15; d_call: -; j_call: TRBJ2-7; v_call: TRBV7-8; clone_size: -; cdr3_nt: TGTGCCAGCAGCTCTGCCGGGATAGCGGACTACGAGCAGTACTTC; cdr3_aa: CASSSAGIADYEQYF
cdr3_length: 18; d_call: -; j_call: TRBJ2-7; v_call: TRBV4-3; clone_size: -; cdr3_nt: TGCGCCAGCAGCCAAGAGGCGTACCGGGCCACAGGGAACTACGAGCAGTACTTC; cdr3_aa: CASSQEAYRATGNYEQYF